These 32 T cell receptor beta chains share one sample of origin, sequenced in a study of cytomegalovirus exposure and HLA in healthy donors. With 60 Vbeta and 13 Jbeta primers, the PCR was carried out. Clones were read by immunoSEQ multiplex PCR, and TCRdb kept only the in-frame ones, dropping some. The table includes 55,000 to 90,000 clones, around three quarters detected once. The sample consisted of PBMCs. Receptor source: a middle-aged man in good health and CMV-seronegative.

CDR3: CASRKRETQYF. In nucleotides, the CDR3 is TGTGCCAGTCGCAAACGGGAGACCCAGTACTTC. The genes are TRBV27 and TRBJ2-5; D uncertain. CDR1 is MNHEY and CDR2 is SMNVEV in the germline V gene (reference sequence). With 9 bases removed from V and 5 bases from J, the gap between germline ends came to 10 bases. This CDR3 region has 11 residues.

This chain uses TRBV7-8 with TRBJ1-1, with D perhaps matching TRBD1 (6 bases). This CDR3 contains 13 residues. CDR1 SGHVS and CDR2 FQNEAQ come from the germline V gene. V lost 6 bases and J 8 bases, leaving 16 bases between the germline ends. The DNA for the CDR3 is TGTGCCAGCAGTATACGCCAGGGGAGAGAAGCTTTCTTT. It encodes CASSIRQGREAFF.

The rearrangement joins TRBV29-1 to TRBJ2-3; no definite D call. This CDR3 spans 14 amino acids. Germline V gene lookup returns CDR1 SQVTM and CDR2 ANQGSEA. Trimming cost V 6 bases and J 3 bases, with 16 bases left between them. The CDR3 sequence: CSVSPPTFTDTQYF. The CDR3, as DNA: TGCAGCGTCTCTCCGCCTACCTTTACAGATACGCAGTATTTT.

This rearrangement joins TRBV6-1 to TRBJ2-1; no clear D gene. The CDR3 spans 18 residues. V was pared by 4 bases and J by 0 bases, with 19 bases between. CDR1 and CDR2 (germline): MNHNS, SASEGT. CDR3 nucleotides: TGTGCCAGCAGTGGCCCGCCTCGCGAAAATAGCTCCTACAATGAGCAGTTCTTC. Its protein product is CASSGPPRENSSYNEQFF.

The V call is TRBV10-3, the J call TRBJ1-2; 9 bases fit TRBD1. The V gene end was trimmed by 0 bases and the J gene end by 4 bases; junction bases not matched to a gene: 6. The CDR3 spans 16 residues. Germline values: CDR1 ENHRY, CDR2 SYGVKD. The CDR3 protein is CAISESGDRVIYGYTF. For the CDR3, the DNA is TGTGCCATCAGTGAGTCAGGGGACAGGGTAATCTATGGCTACACCTTC.

The chain recombines TRBV15 with TRBJ1-4; 9 bases are shared with TRBD1. The CDR3 has 15 amino acids. The germline V gene encodes CDR1 LNHNV and CDR2 YYDKDF (reference sequence). J gave up 8 bases and V 3 bases, and 7 bases lay outside the gene matches. Here the CDR3 reads CATSRGQGGGEKLFF. The CDR3 DNA follows: TGTGCCACCAGCAGGGGACAGGGAGGTGGCGAAAAACTGTTTTTT. Combining the CDR3 with reference TRBV15 and TRBJ1-4 gives the whole variable domain DAMVIQNPRYQVTQFGKPVTLSCSQTLNHNVMYWYQQKSSQAPKLLFHYYDKDFNNEADTPDNFQSRRPNTSFCFLDIRSPGLGDTAMYLCATSRGQGGGEKLFFGSGTQLSVL.

In nucleotides, the CDR3 is TGCGCCAGCAGCCAAGAGAAAACAGGGTGGGAGTATTTT. Its translation is CASSQEKTGWEYF. The chain couples TRBV4-1 to TRBJ2-3, with a tentative D call TRBD1 (6 bases). Trimming stripped 0 bases from V and 13 bases from J, with 14 bases between. Looked up from germline, CDR1 is MGHRA and CDR2 is YSYEKL. This CDR3 spans 13 amino acids.

J is TRBJ1-2 and V is TRBV28; no clear D gene. Trimming stripped 3 bases from V and 8 bases from J, with 10 bases between. Germline V lookup: CDR1 MDHEN, CDR2 SYDVKM. The CDR3 totals 12 residues. This chain's CDR3 is CASSLWQRGYTF. The CDR3 region has the DNA TGTGCCAGCAGTTTGTGGCAGCGGGGCTACACCTTC.

The chain has TRBV7-2 and TRBJ1-1, with D possibly TRBD1 on 5 matching bases. The germline V gene encodes CDR1 SGHTA and CDR2 FQGNSA. The V end was cut by 5 bases, the J end by 2 bases, with 15 bases between. The CDR3 length is 15 residues. Here the CDR3 DNA reads TGTGCCAGCAGCCGGCGACAGAGGAGCAACACTGAAGCTTTCTTT. Translation: CASSRRQRSNTEAFF.

The V and J genes are TRBV28 and TRBJ1-1; 7 bases map to TRBD1. CDR1 is MDHEN and CDR2 is SYDVKM in the germline V gene. The CDR3 contains 14 residues. V lost 4 bases and J lost 5; bases outside the gene matches: 7. The CDR3 protein is CASSSTGLRTEAFF. In DNA form, the CDR3 reads TGTGCCAGCAGTTCGACAGGGTTAAGGACTGAAGCTTTCTTT.

This chain joins TRBV10-3 and TRBJ1-1; D may be TRBD1 (6 bases). This CDR3 comprises 15 residues. CDR1 and CDR2 (germline): ENHRY, SYGVKD. V was cut by 1 base and J by 1 base, with 10 bases left in between. CDR3 sequence: CAISELAGANTEAFF. The CDR3 coding sequence is TGTGCCATCAGTGAGTTGGCAGGGGCGAACACTGAAGCTTTCTTT.

This clone has only a few counts. This chain links TRBV10-3 with TRBJ2-7; 11 positions agree with TRBD2. Germline values: CDR1 ENHRY, CDR2 SYGVKD. The junction had 7 bases not matched to a gene; V was cut back by 4 bases and J by 2 bases. The CDR3 consists of 16 residues. The CDR3 coding sequence is TGTGCCATCAGTGCCTCGGGGACTAGCGGAGCCTACGAGCAGTACTTC. This gives the protein CAISASGTSGAYEQYF.

The chain employs TRBV7-9 and TRBJ1-6; no reliable D call. Germline lookup yields CDR1 SEHNR and CDR2 FQNEAQ (reference sequence). Trimming removed 5 bases from V and 10 bases from J, with 15 bases in between. The CDR3 runs 14 residues. CDR3 residues: CASSPPRGKSPLHF. CDR3 sequence (DNA): TGTGCCAGCAGCCCCCCTCGAGGGAAATCACCCCTCCACTTT.

The chain joins TRBV9 to TRBJ2-3, with 9 positions matching TRBD1. The germline CDR1 and CDR2 sequences are SGDLS and YYNGEE. Losses at the gene ends were 0 bases for V and 1 base for J; bases not matched to a gene: 6. CDR3 size: 17 residues. The CDR3 DNA reads as TGTGCCAGCAGCGTAGAAGAGTACAGGGGGCGCACAGATACGCAGTATTTT. Translation: CASSVEEYRGRTDTQYF.

This clone has a handful of counts. The chain has TRBV7-8 and TRBJ1-5; 9 bases are a match to TRBD1. Germline-derived CDR1 and CDR2 are SGHVS and FQNEAQ. Losses at the gene ends were 5 bases for V and 7 bases for J; bases not matched to a gene: 18. CDR3 length equals 18 residues. The CDR3 sequence: CASSVPRVRDREYQPQHF. The CDR3, as DNA: TGTGCCAGCAGCGTCCCCCGTGTTAGGGACAGGGAGTACCAGCCCCAGCATTTT.

This rearrangement joins TRBV6-1 to TRBJ1-1; D ambiguous. This CDR3 region has 14 residues. Germline V lookup: CDR1 MNHNS, CDR2 SASEGT. Trimming took off 3 bases at V and 0 bases at J, with 8 bases between the two ends. Written as DNA, the CDR3 is TGTGCCAGCAGTGACAGGATCATGAACACTGAAGCTTTCTTT. Translated, it gives CASSDRIMNTEAFF.

CDR3 bases: TGTGCCAGCAGCTTTTTTAGGGGTGAAAAACTGTTTTTT. It translates to CASSFFRGEKLFF. The chain links TRBV5-8 to TRBJ1-4; possible D gene TRBD1, 5 bases. V was clipped by 2 bases and J by 7 bases, with 9 bases between them. This CDR3 region has 13 residues. Germline V gene lookup returns CDR1 SGHTS and CDR2 YDEGEE.

This chain uses TRBV5-1 with TRBJ2-7, with 11 positions matching TRBD2. The CDR3 has 16 residues. Per the germline V gene, CDR1 is SGHRS and CDR2 is YFSETQ. Trimming removed 4 bases from V and 0 bases from J; junction bases left unmatched: 6. Here the CDR3 DNA reads TGCGCCAGCAGCAAGGGACTAGCGGCTAGCTCCTACGAGCAGTACTTC. Amino acid sequence: CASSKGLAASSYEQYF.

The chain uses TRBV30 and TRBJ2-5; TRBD2 might be the D (6 bases). Trimming removed 2 bases at V and 2 bases at J, with 12 bases between. From germline, CDR1 is GTSNPN and CDR2 SVGIG (reference sequence). The CDR3 sequence is 14 residues long. The CDR3 is CAWSNRDLQETQYF. The DNA of the CDR3 is TGTGCCTGGAGTAACCGGGACTTACAAGAGACCCAGTACTTC. Full variable domain (outside the CDR3, taken from reference TRBV30 and TRBJ2-5): SQTIHQWPATLVQPVGSPLSLECTVEGTSNPNLYWYRQAAGRGLQLLFYSVGIGQISSEVPQNLSASRPQDRQFILSSKKLLLSDSGFYLCAWSNRDLQETQYFGPGTRLLVL.

The chain has TRBV4-2 and TRBJ1-6; 7 positions match TRBD1. This CDR3 has 15 amino acids. CDR1 is LGHNA, CDR2 YNFKEQ, per germline. With V trimmed by 4 bases and J by 7 bases, 7 bases remained unmatched. DNA of the CDR3: TGTGCCAGCAGCCGGGACCTGGGACAGAATTCACCCCTCCACTTT. It encodes CASSRDLGQNSPLHF.

The V gene is TRBV7-9, the J gene TRBJ2-3; 10 bases fit TRBD2. CDR1 is SEHNR and CDR2 is FQNEAQ in the germline V gene (reference sequence). The junction had 3 bases not matched to a gene; V was cut back by 3 bases and J by 0 bases. The CDR3 is 16 amino acids. The DNA for the CDR3 is TGTGCCAGCAGCTTTACTAGCGGGAAAAGCACAGATACGCAGTATTTT. This codes for CASSFTSGKSTDTQYF.

The rearrangement joins TRBV6-1 to TRBJ1-2; 7 bases fit TRBD1. The CDR3 loop spans 15 amino acids. V trimming: 2 bases; J trimming: 5 bases; junction bases outside the gene matches: 8. CDR1 and CDR2 from the germline V gene are MNHNS and SASEGT. In nucleotides, the CDR3 is TGTGCCAGCAGTGAACTGGCAGGGGGTCTGTATGGCTACACCTTC. Its protein is CASSELAGGLYGYTF.

As concerns this clone: An end of the junction does not agree with germline; a read error may underlie this. The J gene is TRBJ1-1, the V gene TRBV18; D remains ambiguous. Germline V lookup: CDR1 KGHSH, CDR2 LQKENI. The CDR3 contains 14 residues. This CDR3 reads CASSPQSRDTEAFF. CDR3 DNA sequence: TGTGCCAGCTCCCCACAGTCCCGGGACACTGAAGCTTTCTTT.

Only a few counts were recorded for this clone. The rearrangement links TRBV5-1 to TRBJ2-7, with D maybe TRBD1 (5 bases). Deletions cut 0 bases from V and 0 bases from J, with 10 bases between. Germline assignment: CDR1 SGHRS and CDR2 YFSETQ. This CDR3 is 15 amino acids long. CDR3 sequence reads: CASSLEVGHSYEQYF. The DNA for the CDR3 is TGCGCCAGCAGCTTGGAAGTAGGACACTCCTACGAGCAGTACTTC. Supplemented by reference TRBV5-1 and TRBJ2-7, the full variable domain reads KAGVTQTPRYLIKTRGQQVTLSCSPISGHRSVSWYQQTPGQGLQFLFEYFSETQRNKGNFPGRFSGRQFSNSRSEMNVSTLELGDSALYLCASSLEVGHSYEQYFGPGTRLTVT.

This chain uses TRBV19 with TRBJ1-5; 8 nucleotides line up with TRBD1. Germline V gives CDR1 LNHDA, CDR2 SQIVND (reference sequence). This CDR3 has 14 amino acids. The ends lost 4 bases at V and 3 bases at J; junction bases unmatched: 2. CDR3 in DNA: TGTGCCAGTAGTAAGGGACAGGTCAATCAGCCCCAGCATTTT. The encoded protein is CASSKGQVNQPQHF.

The chain combines TRBV25-1 with TRBJ2-1; 9 bases line up with TRBD2. V was pared by 1 base and J by 5 bases, with 6 bases of the junction left unmatched. In germline, CDR1 is MGHDK, CDR2 SYGVNS. The CDR3 has 16 amino acids. The CDR3 sequence: CASSESSGRPHNEQFF. Written as DNA, the CDR3 is TGTGCCAGCAGTGAATCAAGCGGGAGGCCCCACAATGAGCAGTTCTTC.

V usage is TRBV6-4 and J usage is TRBJ1-2; TRBD1 matches 8 bases. After removal of 9 bases from V and 4 bases from J, the junction contained 7 bases not matched to a gene. This CDR3 has 13 residues. Germline assignment: CDR1 MRHNA and CDR2 SNTAGT. The CDR3 bases are TGTGCCAGGGGGGACAGGCCCTCCTATGGCTACACCTTC. Amino acids: CARGDRPSYGYTF.

The chain has TRBV19 and TRBJ2-3; a weak D match, TRBD1 (6 bases). CDR1 LNHDA and CDR2 SQIVND come from the germline V gene (reference sequence). V gave up 5 bases and J gave up 1 base, with 13 bases separating them. This CDR3 is 15 amino acids long. The CDR3 here is CASSAWTVGTDTQYF. The CDR3 DNA sequence: TGTGCCAGTAGTGCCTGGACAGTGGGCACAGATACGCAGTATTTT.

Remarks on this clone: The sample has other DNA sequences that encode this CDR3 too. The gene calls are TRBV6-5 and TRBJ1-1; 9 bases match TRBD1. The CDR3 is 13 residues long. Germline trimming cut 6 bases from V and 5 bases from J; bases unmatched to any gene: 4. CDR1 and CDR2 from the germline V gene are MNHEY and SVGAGI. Written as DNA, the CDR3 is TGTGCCAGCAGAGGGACAGGGAGAACTGAAGCTTTCTTT. It translates to CASRGTGRTEAFF.

With respect to this clone: The junction does not match germline at one end; this may be a read error. Other DNA sequences from this sample encode an identical CDR3 as well. The gene calls are TRBV19 and TRBJ1-1, with 9 bases aligning to TRBD1. The CDR3 covers 14 residues. CDR1 and CDR2 from the germline V gene are LNHDA and SQIVND (reference sequence). The CDR3 DNA sequence: TGTGCCAGTAGCAGGACAGGGGACGCCACTGAAGCCTTCTTT. Amino acids: CASSRTGDATEAFF.

The chain uses TRBV7-9 and TRBJ2-1, with D maybe TRBD1 (6 bases). The CDR3 is made up of 15 amino acids. Trimming stripped 2 bases from V and 6 bases from J, with 14 bases between. Germline CDR1 reads SEHNR; CDR2 reads FQNEAQ (reference sequence). CDR3 in amino acids: CASSLWTAVGNEQFF. In DNA form, the CDR3 reads TGTGCCAGCAGCTTATGGACAGCGGTAGGCAATGAGCAGTTCTTC.

V usage is TRBV25-1 and J usage is TRBJ1-4; D ambiguous. CDR3 length: 15 amino acids. Trimming cost V 1 base and J 7 bases, with 13 bases left between them. Looked up from germline, CDR1 is MGHDK and CDR2 is SYGVNS. CDR3 sequence: CASSEWTSGGEKLFF. The CDR3 DNA follows: TGTGCCAGCAGTGAATGGACGTCGGGAGGTGAAAAACTGTTTTTT.